This note documents a single TCR beta chain sequence. The antigen remains undetermined. The germline gene is not matched at one end of the junction; a read error may be the cause. Sequenced by immunoSEQ multiplex PCR; TCRdb stores in-frame clones only, minus some. The table lists around 54,000 clones, around 86% of them singletons. The germline V gene encodes CDR1 GTSNPN and CDR2 SVGIG (reference sequence). CDR3 size: 13 residues. The time point was: week 47, end of study. Doses of 300 ug of mutant IDH1 20-mer peptide were given with topical imiquimod. In weeks 1, 3, 5, 7, 11, 15, 19 and 23, patients were immunized, eight times in all. This entry comes from a study of a mutant IDH1 vaccine in newly diagnosed glioma. On the study more broadly: Vaccine dosing followed radiotherapy by 4-6 weeks, or accompanied temozolomide cycles. Earlier treatment was radiotherapy, temozolomide, or both, with most getting both. Study conclusions and caveats: Immune responses induced by the vaccine were seen in roughly 93% of patients, spanning multiple MHC alleles.

The origin of this receptor is a woman aged 50 to 60 with glioma. The material was PBMCs, obtained from a glioma patient whose treatment included an IDH1 peptide vaccine. The V gene is TRBV30, the J gene TRBJ1-5, with 8 bases identical to TRBD1. CDR3: CAWSDRGNQPRHF. The CDR3 nucleotides read TGTGCCTGGTCCGACAGGGGCAATCAGCCCCGGCATTTT.